The T cell receptor beta chain under discussion was sequenced for a study of T cell responses to AZD1222 COVID-19 vaccine. V was shortened by 1 base and J by 3 bases, with 13 bases between the two germline ends. This CDR3 contains 16 residues. Germline assignment: CDR1 SEHNR and CDR2 FQNEAQ (reference sequence). With respect to this clone: Its matching antigen is unknown.

Regarding the study as a whole: Spike-specific TCR depth and breadth grew after two AZD1222 doses. Unmutated regions of variants are reportedly targeted by nearly half of spike-specific TCRs. CD4 TCRs covered the whole spike, strongest at regions 160-218 and 743-854. White British people made up most donors, females outnumbered males, and clonal diversity was possibly underestimated.

Assay: immunoSEQ multiplex PCR; the TCRdb copy retains only in-frame clones and omits some. This repertoire shows about 150,000 clones, 80% to 90% found once; its top ten account for 5% to 5.5%. The origin of this receptor is an adult in good health. The chain has TRBV7-9 and TRBJ1-5; D is unclear. Here the sequenced sample was peripheral blood, taken on day 0 of AZD1222 vaccination. The CDR3 spells CASSLGVGSPNQPQHF. In DNA, the CDR3 is TGTGCCAGCAGCTTAGGTGTTGGGAGCCCCAATCAGCCCCAGCATTTT.